The sequence of this T cell receptor beta chain was determined in a study of blood T cell repertoires in COVID-19. About the study: Samples representing acute and convalescent COVID-19 were sourced from the United States, Italy and Spain. Sample material is recorded as cDNA or gDNA derived from T cells, B-cell-depleted T cells, or PBMCs.

Germline V gene sequence: CDR1 LGHDT, CDR2 YNNKEL (reference sequence). This CDR3 comprises 14 residues. V shed 3 bases and J 4 bases; nucleotides not matched to a gene: 5. In the original processing: Reference gene primers were amplified, and this amplification served to estimate nucleated cell counts. Repertoires were generated with immunoSEQ multiplex PCR, while TCRdb's copy carries only in-frame clones and drops some. Clonal size and the V and J genes are those of that table, whereas D and trimming came from the DNA. This sample has around 140,000 clones; roughly 80% occur once, and the top ten carry about 1.5%.

Sequenced input: peripheral blood. This sequence joins TRBV3-1 (or the pseudogene TRBV3-2) and TRBJ2-7; 8 bases are shared with TRBD2. The origin of this receptor is a man in his sixties with acute or convalescent COVID-19. The DNA for the CDR3 is TGTGCCAGCAGCCACGGGGGGGGCCTGTACGAGCAGTACTTC. It is translated as CASSHGGGLYEQYF.